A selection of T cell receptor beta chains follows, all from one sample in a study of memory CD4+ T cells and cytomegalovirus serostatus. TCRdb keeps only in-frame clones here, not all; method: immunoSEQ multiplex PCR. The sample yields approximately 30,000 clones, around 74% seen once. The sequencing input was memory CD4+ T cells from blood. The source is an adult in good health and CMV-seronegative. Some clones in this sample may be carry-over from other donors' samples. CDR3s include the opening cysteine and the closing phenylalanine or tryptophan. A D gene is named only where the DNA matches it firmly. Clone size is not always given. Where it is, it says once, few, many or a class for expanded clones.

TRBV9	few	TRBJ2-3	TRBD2	CASRRLAGGIPLLGTDTQYF	TGTGCCAGCAGGAGACTAGCGGGGGGAATCCCGCTACTCGGCACAGATACGCAGTATTTT
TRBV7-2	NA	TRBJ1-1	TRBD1	CASSRDRSEAFF	TGTGCCAGCAGCCGGGACAGGTCTGAAGCTTTCTTT
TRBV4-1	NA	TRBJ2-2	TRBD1	CASSQLTGATTGELFF	TGCGCCAGCAGCCAATTGACAGGGGCGACGACCGGGGAGCTGTTTTTT
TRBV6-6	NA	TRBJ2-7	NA	CASSYKGEQYF	TGTGCCAGCAGTTACAAAGGGGAGCAGTACTTC
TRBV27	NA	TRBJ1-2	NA	CASSLGPVWQGNGYTF	TGTGCCAGCAGTTTAGGTCCCGTGTGGCAGGGGAACGGCTACACCTTC
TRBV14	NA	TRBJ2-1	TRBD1	CASSQDRGQGQFF	TGTGCCAGCAGCCAAGACAGGGGGCAGGGGCAGTTCTTC
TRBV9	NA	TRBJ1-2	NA	CASSVGNQFGYTF	TGTGCCAGCAGCGTAGGAAATCAGTTTGGCTACACCTTC
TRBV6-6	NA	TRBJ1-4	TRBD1	CASRQITGVGKLFF	TGTGCCAGCAGGCAAATTACAGGGGTTGGCAAACTGTTTTTT
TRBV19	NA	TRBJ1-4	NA	CASSNLGQRENEKLFF	TGTGCCAGTAGCAACCTTGGACAGAGAGAAAATGAAAAACTGTTTTTT
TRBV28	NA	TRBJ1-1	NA	CASGVLPAFF	TGTGCCAGCGGAGTTCTCCCGGCTTTCTTT
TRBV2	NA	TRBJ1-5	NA	CASSDKRGSSGWDQPQHF	TGTGCCAGCAGTGATAAACGGGGTTCCAGCGGTTGGGATCAGCCCCAGCATTTT
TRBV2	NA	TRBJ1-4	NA	CASSEAGVGGEKLFF	TGTGCCAGCAGTGAGGCCGGGGTTGGTGGGGAAAAACTGTTTTTT
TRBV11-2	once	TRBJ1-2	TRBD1	CASSLDRVVLKGYTF	TGTGCCAGCAGCTTGGACAGGGTCGTCCTAAAAGGCTACACCTTC
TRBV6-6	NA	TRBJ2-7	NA	CASTPSSAAYEQYF	TGTGCCAGCACCCCGTCGAGCGCAGCCTACGAGCAGTACTTC
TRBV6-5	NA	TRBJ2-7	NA	CASSYSGAGDEQYF	TGTGCCAGCAGTTACTCGGGCGCCGGGGACGAGCAGTACTTC
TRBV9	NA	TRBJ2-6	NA	CASSLYSGANVLTF	TGTGCCAGCAGCCTCTACTCTGGGGCCAACGTCCTGACTTTC
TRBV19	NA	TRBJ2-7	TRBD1	CASRGRTGSSYEQYF	TGTGCCAGTAGGGGAAGGACAGGGAGTTCCTACGAGCAGTACTTC
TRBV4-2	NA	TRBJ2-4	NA	CASSQGGGENIQYF	TGTGCCAGCAGCCAGGGAGGGGGGGAAAACATTCAGTACTTC
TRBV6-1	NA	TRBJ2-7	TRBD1	CASSDHRGRNEQYF	TGTGCCAGCAGTGACCACAGGGGAAGGAACGAGCAGTACTTC
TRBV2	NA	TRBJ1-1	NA	CASSTYLNTEAFF	TGTGCCAGCAGTACATATTTGAACACTGAAGCTTTCTTT
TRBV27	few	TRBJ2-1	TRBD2	CASSLWGGPYNEQFF	TGTGCCAGCAGTTTGTGGGGGGGTCCCTACAATGAGCAGTTCTTC
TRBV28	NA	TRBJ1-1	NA	CASSPGGYQVEAFF	TGTGCCAGCAGCCCCGGGGGTTATCAGGTGGAGGCTTTCTTT
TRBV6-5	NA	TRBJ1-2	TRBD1	CASTQQGTGNYGYTF	TGTGCCAGCACTCAACAGGGGACAGGGAACTATGGCTACACCTTC
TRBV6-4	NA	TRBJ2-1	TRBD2	CASSDSISSGNNEQFF	TGTGCCAGCAGTGACTCGATATCTAGCGGAAACAATGAGCAGTTCTTC
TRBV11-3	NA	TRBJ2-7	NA	CASSLVSYEQYF	TGTGCCAGCAGCTTAGTCAGCTACGAGCAGTACTTC
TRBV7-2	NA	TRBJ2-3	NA	CASSLGVRDTQYF	TGTGCCAGCAGCTTAGGGGTCCGAGATACGCAGTATTTT
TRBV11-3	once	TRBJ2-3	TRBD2	CASSLAGGPKPDTQYF	TGTGCCAGCAGCTTAGCGGGGGGGCCAAAACCAGATACGCAGTATTTT
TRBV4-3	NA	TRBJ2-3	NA	CASSPDQGGTDTQYF	TGCGCCAGCAGCCCAGACCAGGGCGGCACAGATACGCAGTATTTT
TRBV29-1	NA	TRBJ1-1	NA	CSVGGAGEAFF	TGCAGCGTTGGAGGGGCTGGTGAAGCTTTCTTT
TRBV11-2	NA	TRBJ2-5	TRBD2	CASSSGTSGREGETQYF	TGTGCCAGCAGCTCCGGGACTAGCGGTCGGGAGGGGGAGACCCAGTACTTC
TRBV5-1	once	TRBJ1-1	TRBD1	CASSLGRDRGMNTEAFF	TGCGCCAGCAGCTTAGGCCGGGACAGGGGCATGAACACTGAAGCTTTCTTT
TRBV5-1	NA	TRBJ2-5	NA	CASSLGLGETQYF	TGCGCCAGCAGCTTAGGACTGGGGGAGACCCAGTACTTC
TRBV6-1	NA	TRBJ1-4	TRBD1	CASERTGGLDEKLFF	TGTGCCAGCGAGAGGACAGGGGGCTTGGATGAAAAACTGTTTTTT
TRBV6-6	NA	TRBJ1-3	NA	CASSSDRGNTIYF	TGTGCCAGCAGTTCCGACAGGGGAAACACCATATATTTT
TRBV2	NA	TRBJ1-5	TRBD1	CASRTQGIGQPQHF	TGTGCCAGCAGAACACAGGGGATAGGTCAGCCCCAGCATTTT
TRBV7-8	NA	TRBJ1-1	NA	CASSLVGGVSAFF	TGTGCCAGCAGCTTAGTGGGGGGGGTTTCAGCTTTCTTT
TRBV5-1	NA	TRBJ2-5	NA	CASSLRASYGDQYF	TGCGCCAGCAGCTTGCGCGCCTCCTATGGAGACCAGTACTTC
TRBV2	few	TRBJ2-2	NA	CASRYRDLTGELFF	TGTGCCAGCAGGTACAGGGATCTGACCGGGGAGCTGTTTTTT
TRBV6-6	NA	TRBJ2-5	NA	CASTPWGQPQETQYF	TGTGCCAGCACCCCGTGGGGACAACCACAAGAGACCCAGTACTTC
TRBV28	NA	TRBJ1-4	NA	CASSLSEGLGEKLFF	TGTGCCAGCAGTTTAAGTGAGGGGTTAGGTGAAAAACTGTTTTTT
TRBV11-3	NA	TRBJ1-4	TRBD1	CASRRGTGVREKLFF	TGTGCCAGCAGGCGAGGCACAGGGGTGAGGGAAAAACTGTTTTTT
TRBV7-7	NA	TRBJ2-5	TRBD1	CASSLDLHRGQETQYF	TGTGCTAGCAGCTTGGACCTCCACAGGGGCCAAGAGACCCAGTACTTC
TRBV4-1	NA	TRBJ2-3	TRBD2	CASSQSRLAGGSTDTQYF	TGCGCCAGCAGCCAGTCAAGACTAGCGGGGGGGAGCACAGATACGCAGTATTTT